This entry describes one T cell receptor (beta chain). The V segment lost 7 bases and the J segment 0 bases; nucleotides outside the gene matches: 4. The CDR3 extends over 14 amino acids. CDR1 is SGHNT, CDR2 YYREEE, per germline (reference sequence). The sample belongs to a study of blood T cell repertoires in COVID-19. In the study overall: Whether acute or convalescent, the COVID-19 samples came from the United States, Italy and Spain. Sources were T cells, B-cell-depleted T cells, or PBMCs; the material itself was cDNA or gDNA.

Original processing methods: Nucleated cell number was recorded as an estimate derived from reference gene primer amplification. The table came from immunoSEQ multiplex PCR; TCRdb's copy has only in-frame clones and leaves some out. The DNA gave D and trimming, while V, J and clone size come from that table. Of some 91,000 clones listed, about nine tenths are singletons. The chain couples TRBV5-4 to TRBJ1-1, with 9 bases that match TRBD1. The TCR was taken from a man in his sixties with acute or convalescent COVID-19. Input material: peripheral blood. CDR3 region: CASGRQGVNTEAFF. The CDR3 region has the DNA TGTGCCAGCGGCCGACAGGGGGTGAACACTGAAGCTTTCTTT. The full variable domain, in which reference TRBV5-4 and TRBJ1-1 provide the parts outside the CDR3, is ETGVTQSPTHLIKTRGQQVTLRCSSQSGHNTVSWYQQALGQGPQFIFQYYREEENGRGNFPPRFSGLQFPNYSSELNVNALELDDSALYLCASGRQGVNTEAFFGQGTRLTVV.